This TCR beta chain appears in the sequencing data of a study of human T cells and chemical hapten exposure. Turning to the study itself: Sensitization used 2% DPC on roughly 2 cm by roughly 2 cm upper inner arm skin.

The library tagged individual cDNA molecules with unique molecular identifiers. A single record per CDR3 protein comes from TCRdb applying MiXCR to the RACE reads. In the table there are some 100,000 distinct CDR3 sequences, 9.2% of which are singletons. The germline gives CDR1 LNHDA, CDR2 SQIVND (reference sequence). CDR3 length: 14 amino acids. V was clipped by 5 bases and J by 2 bases, with 10 bases between them. Indicated time point: patch test 2, 6 weeks after DPC sensitization. Treatment noted: therapeutic diphenylcyclopropenone sensitization with weekly scalp DPC. The sequencing used whole blood, collected in connection with sensitization to the hapten diphenylcyclopropenone (DPC). The source is a woman in her thirties or forties with alopecia areata. Some clones in this sample may be carry-over from other donors' samples. The chain is built from TRBV19 and TRBJ1-5; D unresolved. This CDR3 is CASSSGYRNQPQHF. CDR3 coding DNA: TGTGCCAGTAGTTCGGGGTACCGCAATCAGCCCCAGCATTTT.